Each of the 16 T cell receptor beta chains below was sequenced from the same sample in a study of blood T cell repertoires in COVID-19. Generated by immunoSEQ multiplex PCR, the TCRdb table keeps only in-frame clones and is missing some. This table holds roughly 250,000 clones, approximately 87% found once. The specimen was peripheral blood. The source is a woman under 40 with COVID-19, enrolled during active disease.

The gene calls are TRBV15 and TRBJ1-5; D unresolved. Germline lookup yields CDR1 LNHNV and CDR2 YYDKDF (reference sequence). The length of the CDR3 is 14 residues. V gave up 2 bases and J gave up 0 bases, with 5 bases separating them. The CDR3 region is CATSRRHSNQPQHF. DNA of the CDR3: TGTGCCACCAGCAGAAGACATAGCAATCAGCCCCAGCATTTT. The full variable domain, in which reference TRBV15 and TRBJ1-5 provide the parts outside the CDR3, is DAMVIQNPRYQVTQFGKPVTLSCSQTLNHNVMYWYQQKSSQAPKLLFHYYDKDFNNEADTPDNFQSRRPNTSFCFLDIRSPGLGDTAMYLCATSRRHSNQPQHFGDGTRLSIL.

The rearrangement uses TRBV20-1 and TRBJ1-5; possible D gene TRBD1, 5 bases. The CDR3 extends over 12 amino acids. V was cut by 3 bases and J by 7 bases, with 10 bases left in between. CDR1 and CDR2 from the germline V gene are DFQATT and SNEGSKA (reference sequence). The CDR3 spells CSASQGSQPQHF. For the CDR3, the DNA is TGCAGTGCTAGTCAGGGATCACAGCCCCAGCATTTT.

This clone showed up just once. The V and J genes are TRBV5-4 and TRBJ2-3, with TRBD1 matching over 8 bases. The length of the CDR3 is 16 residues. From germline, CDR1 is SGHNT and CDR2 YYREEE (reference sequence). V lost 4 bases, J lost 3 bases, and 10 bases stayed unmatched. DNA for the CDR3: TGTGCCAGCAGCATGGGGGACAGGATAGTGACAGATACGCAGTATTTT. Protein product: CASSMGDRIVTDTQYF.

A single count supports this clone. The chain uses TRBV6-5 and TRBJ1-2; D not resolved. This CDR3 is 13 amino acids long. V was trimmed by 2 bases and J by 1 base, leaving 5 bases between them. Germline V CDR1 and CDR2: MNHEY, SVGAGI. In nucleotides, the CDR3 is TGTGCCAGCAGTTACGAGAATAACTATGGCTACACCTTC. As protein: CASSYENNYGYTF.

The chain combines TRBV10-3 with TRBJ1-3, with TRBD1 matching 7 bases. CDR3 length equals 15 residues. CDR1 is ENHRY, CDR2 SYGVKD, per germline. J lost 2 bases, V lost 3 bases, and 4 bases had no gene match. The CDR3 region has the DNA TGTGCCATCAGTGAAGGGACAGTAGCTGGAAACACCATATATTTT. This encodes CAISEGTVAGNTIYF.

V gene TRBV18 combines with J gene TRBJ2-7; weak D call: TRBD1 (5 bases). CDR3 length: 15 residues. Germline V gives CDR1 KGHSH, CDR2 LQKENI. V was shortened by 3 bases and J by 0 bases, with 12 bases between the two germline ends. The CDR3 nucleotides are TGTGCCAGCTCACCGGTAGGGGTGGTCTCCTACGAGCAGTACTTC. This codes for CASSPVGVVSYEQYF. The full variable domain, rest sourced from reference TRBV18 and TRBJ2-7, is NAGVMQNPRHLVRRRGQEARLRCSPMKGHSHVYWYRQLPEEGLKFMVYLQKENIIDESGMPKERFSAEFPKEGPSILRIQQVVRGDSAAYFCASSPVGVVSYEQYFGPGTRLTVT.

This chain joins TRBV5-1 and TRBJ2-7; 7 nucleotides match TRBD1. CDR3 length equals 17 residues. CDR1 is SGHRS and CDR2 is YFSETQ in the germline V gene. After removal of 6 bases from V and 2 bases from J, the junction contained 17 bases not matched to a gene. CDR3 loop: CASTRQGNNRLPYEQYF. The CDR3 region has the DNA TGCGCCAGCACCAGACAGGGTAATAACCGCTTGCCCTACGAGCAGTACTTC.

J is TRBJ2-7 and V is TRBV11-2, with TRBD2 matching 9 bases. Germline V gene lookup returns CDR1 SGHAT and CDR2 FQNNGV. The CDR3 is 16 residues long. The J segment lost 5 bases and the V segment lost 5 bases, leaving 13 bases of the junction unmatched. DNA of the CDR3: TGTGCCAGCAGCCCTTTAGCGGGGGCTACAGGAAACGAGCAGTACTTC. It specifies CASSPLAGATGNEQYF.

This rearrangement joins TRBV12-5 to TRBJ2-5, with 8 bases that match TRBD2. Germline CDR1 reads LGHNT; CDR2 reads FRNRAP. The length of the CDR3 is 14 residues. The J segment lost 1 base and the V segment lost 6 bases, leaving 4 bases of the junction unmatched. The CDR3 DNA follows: TGTGCTAGTGGGCACGGGGGGGTCCAAGAGACCCAGTACTTC. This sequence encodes CASGHGGVQETQYF.

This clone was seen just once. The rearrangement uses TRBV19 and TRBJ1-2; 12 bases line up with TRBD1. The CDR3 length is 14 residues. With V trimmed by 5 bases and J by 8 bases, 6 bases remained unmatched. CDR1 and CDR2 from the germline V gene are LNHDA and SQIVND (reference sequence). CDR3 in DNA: TGTGCCAGTAGTTGGCAGGGGACAGGGGGCGGCTACACCTTC. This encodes CASSWQGTGGGYTF.

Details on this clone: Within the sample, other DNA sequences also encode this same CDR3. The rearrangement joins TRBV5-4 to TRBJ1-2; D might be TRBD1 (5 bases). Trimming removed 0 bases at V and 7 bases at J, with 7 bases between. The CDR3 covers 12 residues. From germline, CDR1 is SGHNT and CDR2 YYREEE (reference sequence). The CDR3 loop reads CASSLDGGGYTF. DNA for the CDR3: TGTGCCAGCAGCTTGGACGGGGGTGGCTACACCTTC.

The CDR3 here is CASSLQGLPDTQYF. In nucleotides, the CDR3 is TGTGCCAGCAGCTTACAGGGATTGCCAGATACGCAGTATTTT. The gene calls are TRBV5-5 and TRBJ2-3, with TRBD1 as a possible D gene (6 bases). There are 14 residues in the CDR3. V lost 2 bases and J 4 bases, leaving 11 bases between the germline ends. Germline CDR1 reads SGHKS; CDR2 reads YYEKEE (reference sequence).

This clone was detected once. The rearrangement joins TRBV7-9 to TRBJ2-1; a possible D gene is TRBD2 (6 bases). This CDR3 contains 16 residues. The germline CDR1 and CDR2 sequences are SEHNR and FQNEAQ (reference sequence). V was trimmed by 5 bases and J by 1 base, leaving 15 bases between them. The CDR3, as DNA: TGTGCCAGCAGCACCTTCGGGGGTGGGTCCTACAATGAGCAGTTCTTC. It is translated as CASSTFGGGSYNEQFF.

The CDR3 sequence is CASSTTLDTQYF. Written as DNA, the CDR3 is TGTGCCAGCAGCACTACTTTGGATACGCAGTATTTT. The chain links TRBV7-8 to TRBJ2-3; no definite D call. With 5 bases removed from V and 6 bases from J, the gap between germline ends came to 9 bases. Germline V gives CDR1 SGHVS, CDR2 FQNEAQ. This CDR3 comprises 12 residues.

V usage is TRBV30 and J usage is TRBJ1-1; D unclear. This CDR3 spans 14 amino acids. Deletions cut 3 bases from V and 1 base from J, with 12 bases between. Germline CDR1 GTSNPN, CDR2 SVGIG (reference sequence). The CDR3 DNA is TGTGCCTGGAGGCATTTGGTTAGGAACACTGAAGCTTTCTTT. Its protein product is CAWRHLVRNTEAFF.

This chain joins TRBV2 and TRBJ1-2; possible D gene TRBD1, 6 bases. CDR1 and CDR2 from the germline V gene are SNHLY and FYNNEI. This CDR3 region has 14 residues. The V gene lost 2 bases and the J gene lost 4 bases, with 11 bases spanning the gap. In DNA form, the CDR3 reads TGTGCCAGCAGTGAAATTGGACAGAGCTATGGCTACACCTTC. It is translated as CASSEIGQSYGYTF.